The next 13 T cell receptor beta chains were all read from a single sample in a study of T cells after yellow fever vaccination (dated by TCRdb to the late 2010s). The treatment or condition label corresponds to: live attenuated yellow fever vaccine strain. Library prep was done by 5' RACE. Sequencing was performed on an Illumina HiSeq 2500. Clones were called with MiXCR by TCRdb after fastp trimmed the public reads at Q25, and only in-frame beta chains were retained. Each CDR3 protein gets just one entry, which takes the most common genes and DNA from the rows behind it. The sample table records 150,000 to 200,000 distinct CDR3 sequences; approximately 6.2% of these occur just once. Roughly 3% of the sample is in the top ten clones. Specimen: CD4+ T cells sorted from PBMCs, collected on the day of the first yellow fever vaccination. These receptors came from a man between 18 and 35 years old who received the YFV17D yellow fever vaccine.

This clonotype was counted between two and nine times. The rearrangement links TRBV7-6 to TRBJ2-2; maybe TRBD1 (6 bases). CDR3 length equals 13 residues. The V and J ends lost 3 bases and 6 bases respectively, with 8 bases between them. Germline V gene data show CDR1 as SGHVS and CDR2 as FNYEAQ. CDR3 bases: TGTGCCAGCAGCTTGGGGGCGGCCGGGGAGCTGTTTTTT. This encodes CASSLGAAGELFF.

The chain carries TRBV6-2 or TRBV6-3 and TRBJ1-2, with TRBD1 matching 12 bases. V trimming: 6 bases; J trimming: 8 bases; junction bases outside the gene matches: 13. The length of the CDR3 is 16 residues. In germline, CDR1 is MNHEY, CDR2 SVGEGT. CDR3 DNA sequence: TGTGCCAGCAGAATATTCGCGGGACAGGGGGCTTTCGGCTACACCTTC. This encodes CASRIFAGQGAFGYTF.

The sample holds many counts of this clonotype. The genes are TRBV20-1 and TRBJ1-2, with unresolved D. V dropped 3 bases and J dropped 7 bases, with 12 bases sitting between them. From germline, CDR1 is DFQATT and CDR2 SNEGSKA (reference sequence). The CDR3 runs to 12 residues. CDR3 nucleotides: TGCAGTGCTAGTACTGGTCTCTCTGGCTACACCTTC. Protein: CSASTGLSGYTF.

The chain combines TRBV4-3 with TRBJ1-1; the D gene is possibly TRBD1 (5 bases). Germline values: CDR1 LGHNA, CDR2 YSLEER. This CDR3 comprises 20 residues. Trimming shortened V by 0 bases and J by 7 bases, and 30 bases separated the two germline ends. The CDR3 loop is CASSQDRPRAGQGMTSEAFF. CDR3 nucleotides: TGCGCCAGCAGCCAAGATCGGCCCAGGGCCGGGCAGGGAATGACGAGTGAAGCTTTCTTT.

There are many counts of this clonotype. The rearrangement joins TRBV5-1 to TRBJ1-2, with D hard to call. V lost 0 bases, J lost 6 bases, and 12 bases lay in between. The CDR3 extends over 14 amino acids. The germline V gene encodes CDR1 SGHRS and CDR2 YFSETQ. CDR3 loop: CASSLVSADHGYTF. The CDR3 coding sequence is TGCGCCAGCAGCTTGGTTTCGGCAGACCATGGCTACACCTTC.

Concerning this clonotype itself: Since a much larger clone is just one base distant, this may be a read error. The rearrangement joins TRBV20-1 to TRBJ2-7; 8 bases fit TRBD2. Per germline, CDR1 DFQATT and CDR2 SNEGSKA (reference sequence). This CDR3 has 15 residues. Here the CDR3 DNA reads TGCTGTGCTAGAGACGGAGCAGGGCGGGGGGACGAGCAGTACTTC. Amino acid sequence: CCARDGAGRGDEQYF.

For this clonotype: The germline gene is not matched at one end of the junction; a read error may be the cause. The rearrangement links TRBV12-3 or TRBV12-4 to TRBJ2-3; the match to TRBD2 covers 7 bases. This CDR3 has 19 amino acids. CDR3 sequence (DNA): TGTGCCTGCAGTTTATACGGGGGGAGCCGGGACTACCGCACAGATACGCAGTATTTT. This sequence encodes CACSLYGGSRDYRTDTQYF.

At least ten counts were recorded for this clonotype. The gene calls are TRBV12-3 or TRBV12-4 and TRBJ2-5; D is undetermined. The ends were cut back, 1 base at V and 2 bases at J, with 8 bases in the middle. The CDR3 has 14 residues. CDR3 nucleotides: TGTGCCAGCAGTTTAGGGACCGATCAAGAGACCCAGTACTTC. It specifies CASSLGTDQETQYF.

Ten or more counts support this clonotype. The chain links TRBV24-1 to TRBJ2-2; TRBD1 might be the D (6 bases). This CDR3 has 19 residues. Germline loops: CDR1 KGHDR, CDR2 SFDVKD. Trimming took 0 bases from V and 2 from J, leaving 18 bases between them. The DNA of the CDR3 is TGTGCCACCAGTGATTTGCCGACCGGGACACCCACTAACACCGGGGAGCTGTTTTTT. Translated: CATSDLPTGTPTNTGELFF.

This clonotype was counted many times. The J gene is TRBJ1-5, the V gene TRBV6-5; D perhaps matches TRBD1 (5 bases). The germline CDR1 and CDR2 sequences are MNHEY and SVGAGI. CDR3 length: 14 residues. Trimming removed 2 bases at V and 9 bases at J, with 14 bases between. For the CDR3, the DNA is TGTGCCAGCAGTTACGGGGCAGTCGCCGGGCCCCAGCATTTT. Translation: CASSYGAVAGPQHF.

The V and J genes are TRBV5-1 and TRBJ2-7; D is perhaps TRBD2 (5 bases). The CDR3 covers 13 residues. From germline, CDR1 is SGHRS and CDR2 YFSETQ. V dropped 5 bases and J dropped 1 base, with 10 bases sitting between them. The CDR3 coding sequence is TGCGCCAGCAGTCCGACGGGATCCTACGAGCAGTACGTC. This sequence encodes CASSPTGSYEQYV.

A few counts support this clonotype. This rearrangement joins TRBV7-3 to TRBJ2-3, with D possibly matching TRBD2 (6 bases). Trimming left V 2 bases short and J 0 bases short, with 9 bases between. CDR1 and CDR2 from the germline V gene are SGHTA and FQGTGA. The CDR3 is made up of 15 amino acids. In nucleotides, the CDR3 is TGTGCCAGCAGCTTATTAGCGGCTAGCACAGATACGCAGTATTTT. Translating gives CASSLLAASTDTQYF. The entire variable domain, with the rest obtained from reference TRBV7-3 and TRBJ2-3, is as follows: GAGVSQTPSNKVTEKGKYVELRCDPISGHTALYWYRQSLGQGPEFLIYFQGTGAADDSGLPNDRFFAVRPEGSVSTLKIQRTERGDSAVYLCASSLLAASTDTQYFGPGTRLTVL.

This clonotype was observed a few times. V usage is TRBV10-3 and J usage is TRBJ2-7; 12 positions match TRBD2. Germline trimming cut 10 bases from V and 3 bases from J; bases unmatched to any gene: 7. This CDR3 is built from 14 residues. The germline CDR1 and CDR2 sequences are ENHRY and SYGVKD. This CDR3 is CATRLAGEVYEQYF. In nucleotides, the CDR3 is TGTGCCACCCGACTAGCGGGGGAGGTCTACGAGCAGTACTTC.